These 2 T cell receptor beta chains were sequenced from one sample in a study of shared clonotypes between healthy human individuals. Repertoires were generated with immunoSEQ multiplex PCR, while TCRdb's copy carries only in-frame clones and drops some. The data contain some 1,400,000 clones, about 96% of them singletons. Source material: naive CD4+ T cells sorted from blood. Regarding subset: CD45RA+ positively selected. Receptors originate from a young man in good health.

In DNA form, the CDR3 reads TGTGCCAGCAGCGTAGGAACAGGAACGAGTTCCTACGAGCAGTACTTC. As protein: CASSVGTGTSSYEQYF. This chain uses TRBV9 with TRBJ2-7, with a tentative D call TRBD1 (5 bases). The CDR3 contains 16 residues. Trimming took off 0 bases at V and 1 base at J, with 14 bases between the two ends. In germline, CDR1 is SGDLS, CDR2 YYNGEE.

The V call is TRBV5-5, the J call TRBJ1-3, with 7 bases matching TRBD1. The CDR3 sequence is 17 residues long. CDR1 and CDR2 (germline): SGHKS, YYEKEE (reference sequence). Trimming removed 7 bases from V and 3 bases from J; junction bases left unmatched: 16. DNA of the CDR3: TGTGCCAGCGACCGTGGGATCGGCAGGGGGAGTGGAAACACCATATATTTT. This sequence encodes CASDRGIGRGSGNTIYF. The whole variable domain, filled in from reference TRBV5-5 and TRBJ1-3, reads DAGVTQSPTHLIKTRGQQVTLRCSPISGHKSVSWYQQVLGQGPQFIFQYYEKEERGRGNFPDRFSARQFPNYSSELNVNALLLGDSALYLCASDRGIGRGSGNTIYFGEGSWLTVV.